This is a list of T cell receptor beta chains from one sample in a study of T cells in Graves' hyperthyroidism and ophthalmopathy. Each CDR3 protein is one row after TCRdb ran MiXCR on the multiplex PCR reads. The sample shows around 300,000 distinct CDR3 sequences, roughly 14% of them seen only once. Sequenced: blood. These TCRs come from a young woman with Graves' hyperthyroidism. Each CDR3 is given with its conserved first and last residue. A D gene is named only where the DNA matches it firmly. Some rows have no size entry. The others give once, few or many, or a class for an expanded clone.

j_call	d_call	clone_size	v_call	cdr3_nt	cdr3_aa
TRBJ2-4	.	few	TRBV27	TGTGCCAGCAGTTCGGGACTCGCACAAAACATTCAGTACTTC	CASSSGLAQNIQYF
TRBJ2-5	.	many	TRBV7-9	TGTGCCAGCAGCTTTCCCCTGGGTCGGGCGGAGACCCAGTACTTC	CASSFPLGRAETQYF
TRBJ2-1	TRBD2	.	TRBV20-1	TGCAGTGCTAGAGGCACCGGGCGGGAGGGCGGCTCCTACAATGAGCAGTTCTTC	CSARGTGREGGSYNEQFF
TRBJ2-1	TRBD2	.	TRBV5-1	TGCGCCAGCAGCAGGGAACCGGGACTAGAGGTTGAGCAGTTCTTC	CASSREPGLEVEQFF
TRBJ1-1	.	many	TRBV3-1	TGTGCCAGCAGCCAAGTGGACAGTGGGGCTTTCTTT	CASSQVDSGAFF
TRBJ2-5	TRBD2	many	TRBV20-1	TGCAGTGCCCTCCAGAGCGGGAGGAAGGAGACCCAGTACTTC	CSALQSGRKETQYF
TRBJ2-5	TRBD2	few	TRBV7-2	TGTGCCAGCAGATTTGGACTAGCGGGAGAGACCCAGTACTTC	CASRFGLAGETQYF
TRBJ1-5	TRBD1	few	TRBV5-5	TGTGCCAGCAGCTTGTTGGCAGGGGGCCAGCCCCAGCATTTT	CASSLLAGGQPQHF
TRBJ2-1	.	.	TRBV3-1	TGTGCCAGCAGCCCAGTAGTCGGCCCCTACAATGAGCAGTTCTTC	CASSPVVGPYNEQFF
TRBJ1-5	.	many	TRBV7-8	TGTGCCAGCAGCCGGACACTTAATCAGCCCCAGCATTTT	CASSRTLNQPQHF
TRBJ2-2	TRBD2	.	TRBV27	TGTGCCAGCAGTCTAGCGGGAGGAGTCACCGGGGAGCTGTTTTTT	CASSLAGGVTGELFF
TRBJ1-1	.	many	TRBV5-4	TGTGCCAGCAGCTTTGGGGGCGGCACTGAAGCTTTCTTT	CASSFGGGTEAFF
TRBJ2-7	.	many	TRBV7-8	TGTGCCAGCAGCTTAACCTCCGGGACACTTACCTACGAGCAGTACTTC	CASSLTSGTLTYEQYF
TRBJ1-3	.	few	TRBV9	TGTGCCAGCAGCTCTCGGACAAGAAACACCATATATTTT	CASSSRTRNTIYF
TRBJ2-1	.	few	TRBV11-2	TGTGCCAGCAGCTTAGGCCCCCGGGGAAACAATGAGCAGTTCTTC	CASSLGPRGNNEQFF
TRBJ2-5	TRBD2	many	TRBV29-1	TGCAGCGCCTCCATGGGACTAGACAAAGAGACCCAGTACTTC	CSASMGLDKETQYF
TRBJ1-1	TRBD1	.	TRBV25-1	TGTGCCAGCAGTGAGGGTGGAACAGGGGGAGCTTTCTTT	CASSEGGTGGAFF
TRBJ2-1	TRBD2	.	TRBV19	TGTGCCAGTAGTCCCTCTGGGGCGGGAGGCTACAATGAGCAGTTCTTC	CASSPSGAGGYNEQFF
TRBJ2-1	TRBD1	many	TRBV5-1	TGCGCCAGCAGCCCGGGTGGCGGACAGGTCAGGGACGAGCAGTTCTTC	CASSPGGGQVRDEQFF
TRBJ2-2	TRBD1	.	TRBV2	TGTGCCAGCAGGAGTAGGGGACAGGCTAACACCGGGGAGCTGTTTTTT	CASRSRGQANTGELFF